A selection of T cell receptor beta chains follows, all from one sample in a study of cytomegalovirus exposure and HLA in healthy donors. Data came from immunoSEQ multiplex PCR; TCRdb stores just in-frame clones and leaves some out. The table has under 200,000 clones, roughly 70% seen once. Sequencing was performed on PBMCs. Every receptor here comes from a woman in her forties in good health and CMV-seropositive. Both conserved end residues are part of each CDR3. D genes are given only for firm matches. Part of the rows lack a size; the others show once, few, many or a class for expanded clones.

j_call d_call v_call clone_size cdr3_nt cdr3_aa
TRBJ1-6 TRBD1 TRBV5-1 few TGCGCCAGCAGCTTGGGACAGGGGGAAGGTCCCCTCCACTTT CASSLGQGEGPLHF
TRBJ1-4 - TRBV6-5 - TGTGCCAGCAGCAGCCTCGGGGGGGGCAATGAAAAACTGTTTTTT CASSSLGGGNEKLFF
TRBJ2-7 - TRBV4-2 - TGTGCCAGCAGCCAAGACCGGCGGGCAGGCGAGCAGTACTTC CASSQDRRAGEQYF
TRBJ2-1 TRBD1 TRBV9 - TGTGCCAGCAGCGTCACAGGGGTCTACAATGAGCAGTTCTTC CASSVTGVYNEQFF
TRBJ2-3 - TRBV11-1 - TGTGCCAGCAGCAGAGACTGGGGGCCCAGCACAGATACGCAGTATTTT CASSRDWGPSTDTQYF
TRBJ2-5 TRBD1 TRBV7-6 - TGTGCCAGCAGCTTAGAAGGGACAGGGATAGAGACCCAGTACTTC CASSLEGTGIETQYF
TRBJ2-7 - TRBV7-3 - TGTGCCAGCAGCAGCGACCACGGTGAAGAGCAGTACTTC CASSSDHGEEQYF
TRBJ1-4 TRBD1 TRBV19 few TGTGCCAGTAGTACCCGGACAGGGCTAAATGAAAAACTGTTTTTT CASSTRTGLNEKLFF
TRBJ1-2 - TRBV6-5 - TGTGCCAGCAGTTACTCGTACAGTGCGAACTATGGCTACACCTTC CASSYSYSANYGYTF
TRBJ1-2 TRBD1 TRBV4-3 - TGCGCCAGCAGCCGGGAACATGGACAGGGCCTCTCTGGCTACACCTTC CASSREHGQGLSGYTF
TRBJ1-5 - TRBV7-8 - TGTGCCAGCAGCTCGGGAAACAGGGAACTTTATCAGCCCCAGCATTTT CASSSGNRELYQPQHF
TRBJ2-1 - TRBV5-1 few TGCGCCAGCAGCTTGGCAGCAGGGATGAATGAGCAGTTCTTC CASSLAAGMNEQFF
TRBJ1-4 TRBD1 TRBV27 few TGTGCCAGCAGTCTCCTCCAGGGGGCGCGGGAAAAACTGTTTTTT CASSLLQGAREKLFF
TRBJ2-5 - TRBV5-4 few TGTGCCAGCAGCTTGCGGATTAGCGGAGAACCACCTCAAGAGACCCAGTACTTC CASSLRISGEPPQETQYF
TRBJ1-5 - TRBV18 once TGTGCCAGCTCACCACCGGGGGGTAATAGCAATCAGCCCCAGCATTTT CASSPPGGNSNQPQHF
TRBJ2-2 TRBD1 TRBV6-5 - TGTGCCAGCAGTTACCCCGGGACAGGGGGAACCGGGGAGCTGTTTTTT CASSYPGTGGTGELFF
TRBJ2-1 - TRBV15 - TGTGCCACCAGCAGAGTAGCTCGGGATGAGCAGTTCTTC CATSRVARDEQFF
TRBJ2-3 - TRBV5-1 - TGCGCCAGCAGCTTGGGGAGACCTACAGATACGCAGTATTTT CASSLGRPTDTQYF
TRBJ2-2 TRBD1 TRBV25-1 - TGTGCCAGCAGTGAATTGGTGGGCAGGGGGACAACCGGGGAGCTGTTTTTT CASSELVGRGTTGELFF
TRBJ2-7 TRBD2 TRBV6-5 - TGTGCCAGCAGTCCGGGACTAGCGGGGGGGAATGAGCAGTACTTC CASSPGLAGGNEQYF
TRBJ2-1 - TRBV4-1 - TGCGCCAGCAGCCAAGATAGGAGTGAGCAGTTCTTC CASSQDRSEQFF
TRBJ2-7 TRBD2 TRBV4-2 few TGTGCCAGCAGCTCAGCAGGGACTAGCGGACCCTACGAGCAGTACTTC CASSSAGTSGPYEQYF
TRBJ1-1 TRBD1 TRBV9 - TGTGCCAGCAGCGCCAAGGGGGCAGGGGCGCTGAACACTGAAGCTTTCTTT CASSAKGAGALNTEAFF
TRBJ1-1 - TRBV19 few TGTGCCAGTAGTATAGGACAGTACACTGAAGCTTTCTTT CASSIGQYTEAFF
TRBJ1-2 TRBD1 TRBV5-1 - TGCGCCAGCAGCCCGGACAGGGCTGGCTACCCCTTC CASSPDRAGYPF
TRBJ2-2 - TRBV7-7 - TGTGCTAGCAGCTCGCAACTAGCCGGCGGGGAGCTGTTTTTT CASSSQLAGGELFF
TRBJ1-1 - TRBV11-2 - TGTGCCAGCAGCTTTGACGAGGGGAACACTGAAGCTTTCTTT CASSFDEGNTEAFF
TRBJ2-7 TRBD2 TRBV7-9 - TGTGCCAGCAGTCCCCGACTAGCGGGGTCCTACGAGCAGTACTTC CASSPRLAGSYEQYF
TRBJ2-7 - TRBV28 - TGTGCCAGCAGGAACTCAGACTCGTACGAGCAGTACTTC CASRNSDSYEQYF
TRBJ2-3 - TRBV6-6 - TGTGCCAGCAGTTTGACAGGCACCCCCACAGATACGCAGTATTTT CASSLTGTPTDTQYF
TRBJ2-3 - TRBV29-1 once TGCAGCGTTGATTCCCGAGGCTTACAGGAAAGCACAGATACGCAGTATTTT CSVDSRGLQESTDTQYF
TRBJ1-5 TRBD1 TRBV18 - TGTGCCAGCTCATGCACAGGGGCACAGCCCCAGCATTTT CASSCTGAQPQHF
TRBJ2-7 TRBD2 TRBV11-2 - TGTGCCAGCAGCCTGGGGACTAGCGGGAGTAGCGAGCAGTACTTC CASSLGTSGSSEQYF
TRBJ2-1 TRBD2 TRBV6-5 few TGTGCTACCAGCGGGGGGGCCTACAATGAGCAGTTCTTC CATSGGAYNEQFF
TRBJ2-7 - TRBV7-6 - TGTGCCAGCAGCTTAACGTCCAGTGAGCAGTACTTC CASSLTSSEQYF
TRBJ2-3 TRBD2 TRBV4-2 - TGTGCCAGCAGCCAAGGGGCTAGCGGGACCCGCACAGATACGCAGTATTTT CASSQGASGTRTDTQYF
TRBJ2-7 TRBD1 TRBV6-1 few TGTGCCAGCAGCCCCGGGACAGCCTTCTACGAGCAGTACTTC CASSPGTAFYEQYF
TRBJ2-1 TRBD1 TRBV10-3 - TGTGCCATCAGGAGCCACCAGGGACAGGGAGATCACAATAATGAGCAGTTCTTC CAIRSHQGQGDHNNEQFF
TRBJ1-5 - TRBV7-3 - TGTGCCAGCAGCCCCCGGTTCGTGCGTCAGCCCCAGCATTTT CASSPRFVRQPQHF
TRBJ2-5 - TRBV5-6 - TGTGCCAGCAGCTCAGTCCAGGGCGGAGAGACCCAGTACTTC CASSSVQGGETQYF
TRBJ2-1 TRBD2 TRBV4-1 - TGCGCCAGCAGCCAATTAGCGGGTTGGGGTGGAAATGAGCAGTTCTTC CASSQLAGWGGNEQFF
TRBJ1-1 - TRBV7-8 few TGTGCCAGCACCAACTTACAGGCGAACACTGAAGCTTTCTTT CASTNLQANTEAFF
TRBJ2-5 - TRBV6-5 - TGTGCCAGCAGTTACAGGACACAAGAGACCCAGTACTTC CASSYRTQETQYF
TRBJ1-2 TRBD1 TRBV6-5 once TGTGCCAGCAGTAATGACAGGGTTGGCTACACCTTC CASSNDRVGYTF
TRBJ2-5 - TRBV18 - TGTGCCAGCTCACCACCGGCTAGAGGAGAGACCCAGTACTTC CASSPPARGETQYF
TRBJ2-7 TRBD2 TRBV6-5 once TGTGCCAGCAAAAACATAGCGGGGGGCGGGTTAGAGCAGTACTTC CASKNIAGGGLEQYF
TRBJ2-6 - TRBV2 few TGTGCCAGCAGTGGGCCGGGGGGCTTTGGGGCCAACGTCCTGACTTTC CASSGPGGFGANVLTF
TRBJ1-1 TRBD1 TRBV5-8 few TGTGCCAGCCGAAAGGACAGGGGGAGGACTGAAGCTTTCTTT CASRKDRGRTEAFF
TRBJ1-1 - TRBV19 - TGTGCCAGTAGTATCTATCAAGGGTGGGGGCAAAACACTGAAGCTTTCTTT CASSIYQGWGQNTEAFF
TRBJ1-5 - TRBV7-6 - TGTGCCAGCAGCTTAGAGTCAGGCAATCAGCCCCAGCATTTT CASSLESGNQPQHF
TRBJ2-5 TRBD2 TRBV5-1 - TGCGCCAGCAGCTCGGTAGCGGGGCAAGAGACCCAGTACTTC CASSSVAGQETQYF
TRBJ1-2 TRBD1 TRBV10-3 - TGTGCCATCAGTGGGGGACAGGGGGCAGTTGGCTACACCTTC CAISGGQGAVGYTF
TRBJ1-1 TRBD1 TRBV19 - TGTGCCAGTAGTACCAATCGGGACAGGGGGCTGAACACTGAAGCTTTCTTT CASSTNRDRGLNTEAFF